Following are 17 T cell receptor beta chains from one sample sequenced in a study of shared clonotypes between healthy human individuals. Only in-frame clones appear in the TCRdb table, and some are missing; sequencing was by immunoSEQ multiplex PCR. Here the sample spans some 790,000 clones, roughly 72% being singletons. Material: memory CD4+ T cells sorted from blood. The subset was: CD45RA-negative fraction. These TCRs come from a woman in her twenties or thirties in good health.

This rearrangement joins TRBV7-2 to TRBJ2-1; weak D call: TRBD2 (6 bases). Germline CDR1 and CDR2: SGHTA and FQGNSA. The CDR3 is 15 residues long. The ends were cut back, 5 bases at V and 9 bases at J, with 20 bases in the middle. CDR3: CASSRLSLAPSEQFF. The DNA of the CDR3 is TGTGCCAGCAGCCGCCTCTCCCTAGCGCCTAGTGAGCAGTTCTTC.

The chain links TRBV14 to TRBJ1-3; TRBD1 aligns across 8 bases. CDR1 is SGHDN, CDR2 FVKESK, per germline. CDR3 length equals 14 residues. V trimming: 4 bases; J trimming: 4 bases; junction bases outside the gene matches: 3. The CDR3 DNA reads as TGTGCCAGCAGCCGACAGGGGTCGGGAAACACCATATATTTT. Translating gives CASSRQGSGNTIYF.

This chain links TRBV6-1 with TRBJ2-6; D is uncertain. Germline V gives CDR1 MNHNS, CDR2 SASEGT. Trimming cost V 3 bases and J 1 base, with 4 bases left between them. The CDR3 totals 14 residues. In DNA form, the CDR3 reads TGTGCCAGCAGTGATTTATCTGGGGCCAACGTCCTGACTTTC. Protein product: CASSDLSGANVLTF.

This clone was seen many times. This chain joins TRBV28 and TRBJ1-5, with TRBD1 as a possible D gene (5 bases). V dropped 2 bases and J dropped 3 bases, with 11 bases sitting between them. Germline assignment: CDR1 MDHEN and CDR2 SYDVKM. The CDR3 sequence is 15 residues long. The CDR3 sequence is CASSLRDLFNQPQHF. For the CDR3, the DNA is TGTGCCAGCAGTTTAAGGGACCTCTTCAATCAGCCCCAGCATTTT.

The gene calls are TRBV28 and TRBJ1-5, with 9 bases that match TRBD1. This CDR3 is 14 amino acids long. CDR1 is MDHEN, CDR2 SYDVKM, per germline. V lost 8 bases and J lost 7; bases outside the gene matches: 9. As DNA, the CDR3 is TGTGCCAGCTGGCCGGGACAGGGCATCCAGCCCCAGCATTTT. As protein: CASWPGQGIQPQHF.

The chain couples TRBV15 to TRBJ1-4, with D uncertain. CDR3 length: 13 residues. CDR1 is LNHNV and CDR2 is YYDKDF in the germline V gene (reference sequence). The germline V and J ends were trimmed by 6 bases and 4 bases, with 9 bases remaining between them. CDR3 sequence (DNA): TGTGCCACCAGTTACTCTATTAATGAAAAACTGTTTTTT. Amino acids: CATSYSINEKLFF.

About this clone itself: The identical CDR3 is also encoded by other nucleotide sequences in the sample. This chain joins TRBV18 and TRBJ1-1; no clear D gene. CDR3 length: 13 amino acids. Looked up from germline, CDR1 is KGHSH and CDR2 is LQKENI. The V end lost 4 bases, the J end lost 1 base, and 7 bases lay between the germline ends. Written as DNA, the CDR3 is TGTGCCAGCTCACAAGGCACGAACACTGAAGCTTTCTTT. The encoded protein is CASSQGTNTEAFF. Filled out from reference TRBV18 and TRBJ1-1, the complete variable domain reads NAGVMQNPRHLVRRRGQEARLRCSPMKGHSHVYWYRQLPEEGLKFMVYLQKENIIDESGMPKERFSAEFPKEGPSILRIQQVVRGDSAAYFCASSQGTNTEAFFGQGTRLTVV.

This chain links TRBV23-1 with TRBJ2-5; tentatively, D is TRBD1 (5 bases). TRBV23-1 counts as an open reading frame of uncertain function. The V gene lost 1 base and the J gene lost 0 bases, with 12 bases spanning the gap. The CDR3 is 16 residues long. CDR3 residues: CASSQLGQRYQETQYF. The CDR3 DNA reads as TGCGCCAGCAGTCAATTGGGGCAGAGGTACCAAGAGACCCAGTACTTC.

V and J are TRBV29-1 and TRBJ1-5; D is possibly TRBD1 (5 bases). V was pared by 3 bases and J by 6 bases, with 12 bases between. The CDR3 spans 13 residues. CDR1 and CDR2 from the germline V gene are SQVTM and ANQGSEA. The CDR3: CSVELGEGQPQHF. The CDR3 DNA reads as TGCAGCGTTGAGTTGGGGGAGGGTCAGCCCCAGCATTTT.

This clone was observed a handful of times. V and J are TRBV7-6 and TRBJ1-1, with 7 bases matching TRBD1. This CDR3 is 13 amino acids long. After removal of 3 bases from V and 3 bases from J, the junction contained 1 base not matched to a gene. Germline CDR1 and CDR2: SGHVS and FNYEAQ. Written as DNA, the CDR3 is TGTGCCAGCAGCTTCCAGGGGGACACTGAAGCTTTCTTT. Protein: CASSFQGDTEAFF.

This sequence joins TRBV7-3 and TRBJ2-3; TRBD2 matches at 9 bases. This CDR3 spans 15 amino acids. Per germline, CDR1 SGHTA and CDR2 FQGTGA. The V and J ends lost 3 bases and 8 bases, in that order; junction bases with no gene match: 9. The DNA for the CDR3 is TGTGCCAGCAGCTTTGGTTTAGCGGGAGTTGGTACGCAGTATTTT. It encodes CASSFGLAGVGTQYF.

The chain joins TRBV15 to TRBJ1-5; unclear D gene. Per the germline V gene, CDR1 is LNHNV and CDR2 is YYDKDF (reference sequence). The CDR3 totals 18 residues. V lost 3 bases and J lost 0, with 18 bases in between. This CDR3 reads CATSSSLNRLYSNQPQHF. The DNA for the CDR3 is TGTGCCACCAGCAGTAGTCTAAATAGGCTTTATAGCAATCAGCCCCAGCATTTT.

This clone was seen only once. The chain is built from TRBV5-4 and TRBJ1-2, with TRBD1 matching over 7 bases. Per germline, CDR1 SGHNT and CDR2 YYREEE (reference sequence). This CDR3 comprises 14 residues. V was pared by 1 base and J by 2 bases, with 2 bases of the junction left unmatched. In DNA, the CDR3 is TGTGCCAGCAGCTTGCAGGGGGTGAACTATGGCTACACCTTC. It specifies CASSLQGVNYGYTF.

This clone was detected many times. In nucleotides, the CDR3 is TGCGCCAGCAGGGGACCGACTAGCGGGAGTTTCAACGAGCAGTACTTC. This encodes CASRGPTSGSFNEQYF. The chain uses TRBV10-1 and TRBJ2-7; TRBD2 matches at 12 bases. CDR3 size: 16 residues. J lost 5 bases, V lost 6 bases, and 11 bases had no gene match. Looked up from germline, CDR1 is WNHNN and CDR2 is SYGVQD (reference sequence).

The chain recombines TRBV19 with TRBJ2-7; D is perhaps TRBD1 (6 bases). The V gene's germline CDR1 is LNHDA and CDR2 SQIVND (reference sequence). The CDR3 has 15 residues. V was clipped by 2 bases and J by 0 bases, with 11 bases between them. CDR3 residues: CASSISGVVSYEQYF. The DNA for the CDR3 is TGTGCCAGTAGTATATCAGGGGTCGTCTCCTACGAGCAGTACTTC.

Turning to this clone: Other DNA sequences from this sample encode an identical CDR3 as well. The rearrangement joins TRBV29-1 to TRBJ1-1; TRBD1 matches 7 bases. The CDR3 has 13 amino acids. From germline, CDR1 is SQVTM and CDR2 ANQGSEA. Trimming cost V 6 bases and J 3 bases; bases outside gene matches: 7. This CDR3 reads CSVSRGLDTEAFF. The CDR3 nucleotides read TGCAGCGTCTCAAGGGGGCTGGACACTGAAGCTTTCTTT.

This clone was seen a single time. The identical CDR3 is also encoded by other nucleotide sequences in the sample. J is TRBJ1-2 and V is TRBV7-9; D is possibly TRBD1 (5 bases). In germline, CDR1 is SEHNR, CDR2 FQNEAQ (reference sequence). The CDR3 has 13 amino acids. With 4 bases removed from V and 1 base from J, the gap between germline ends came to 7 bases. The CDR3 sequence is CASSWDGNYGYTF. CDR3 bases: TGTGCCAGCAGCTGGGACGGTAACTATGGCTACACCTTC.